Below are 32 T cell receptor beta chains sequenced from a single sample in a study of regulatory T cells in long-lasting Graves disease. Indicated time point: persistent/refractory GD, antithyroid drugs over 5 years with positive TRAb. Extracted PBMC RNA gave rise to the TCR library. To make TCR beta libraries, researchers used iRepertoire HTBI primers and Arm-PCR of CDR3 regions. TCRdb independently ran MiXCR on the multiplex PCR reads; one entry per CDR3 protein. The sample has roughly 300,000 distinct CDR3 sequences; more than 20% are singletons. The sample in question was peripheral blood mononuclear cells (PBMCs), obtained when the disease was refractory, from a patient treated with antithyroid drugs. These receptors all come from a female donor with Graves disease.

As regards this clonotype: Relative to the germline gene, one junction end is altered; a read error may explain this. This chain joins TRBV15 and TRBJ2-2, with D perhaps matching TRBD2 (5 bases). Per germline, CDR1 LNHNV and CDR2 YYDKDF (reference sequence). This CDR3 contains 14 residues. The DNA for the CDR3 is TGCGCCACAAAAACCGGGAAGAACACCGGGGAGCTGTTTTTT. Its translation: CATKTGKNTGELFF.

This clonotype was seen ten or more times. This CDR3 is CASSRQTGFYEQYF. CDR3 DNA: TGTGCCAGCAGCCGGCAGACAGGATTCTACGAGCAGTACTTC. This rearrangement joins TRBV28 to TRBJ2-7; possible D gene TRBD1, 6 bases. The CDR3 is 14 residues long. V was clipped by 6 bases and J by 3 bases, with 15 bases between them. Germline values: CDR1 MDHEN, CDR2 SYDVKM.

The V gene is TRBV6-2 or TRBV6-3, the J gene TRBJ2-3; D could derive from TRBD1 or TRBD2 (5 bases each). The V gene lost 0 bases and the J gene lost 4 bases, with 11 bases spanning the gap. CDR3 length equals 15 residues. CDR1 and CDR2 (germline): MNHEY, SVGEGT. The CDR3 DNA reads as TGTGCCAGCAGTTACTCTGGGGGAGAGGCAGATACGCAGTATTTT. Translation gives CASSYSGGEADTQYF.

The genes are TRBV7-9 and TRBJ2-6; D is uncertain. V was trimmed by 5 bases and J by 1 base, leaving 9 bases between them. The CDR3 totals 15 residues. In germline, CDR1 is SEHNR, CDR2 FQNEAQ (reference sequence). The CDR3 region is CASSKGQSGANVLTF. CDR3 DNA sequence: TGTGCCAGCAGCAAAGGGCAATCTGGGGCCAACGTCCTGACTTTC.

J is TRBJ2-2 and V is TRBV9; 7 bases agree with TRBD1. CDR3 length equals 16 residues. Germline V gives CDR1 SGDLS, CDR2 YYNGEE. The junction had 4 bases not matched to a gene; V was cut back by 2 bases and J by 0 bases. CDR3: CASSVTGDPNTGELFF. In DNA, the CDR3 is TGTGCCAGCAGCGTTACAGGGGATCCGAACACCGGGGAGCTGTTTTTT.

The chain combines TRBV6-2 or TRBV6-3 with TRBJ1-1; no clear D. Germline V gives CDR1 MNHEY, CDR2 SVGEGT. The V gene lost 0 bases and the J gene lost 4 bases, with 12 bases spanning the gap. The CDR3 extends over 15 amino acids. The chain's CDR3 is CASSYSEGTSTEAFF. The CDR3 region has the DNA TGTGCCAGCAGTTACTCAGAGGGAACGAGCACTGAAGCTTTCTTT.

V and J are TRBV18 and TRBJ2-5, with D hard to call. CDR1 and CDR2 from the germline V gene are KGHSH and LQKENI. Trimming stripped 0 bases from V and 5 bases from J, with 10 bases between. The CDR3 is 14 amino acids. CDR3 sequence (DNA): TGTGCCAGCTCACCACCGCCTCTCGGGGAGACCCAGTACTTC. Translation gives CASSPPPLGETQYF.

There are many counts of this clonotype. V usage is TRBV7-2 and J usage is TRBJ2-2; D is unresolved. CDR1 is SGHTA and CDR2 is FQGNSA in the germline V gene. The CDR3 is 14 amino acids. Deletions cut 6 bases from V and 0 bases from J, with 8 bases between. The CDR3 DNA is TGTGCCAGCAGTTACGGGCCGAACACCGGGGAGCTGTTTTTT. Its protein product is CASSYGPNTGELFF.

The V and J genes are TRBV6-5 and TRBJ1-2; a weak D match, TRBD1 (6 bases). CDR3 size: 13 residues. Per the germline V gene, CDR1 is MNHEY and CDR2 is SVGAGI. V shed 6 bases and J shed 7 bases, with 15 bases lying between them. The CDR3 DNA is TGTGCCAGCAGATACACAGGGTTCGGTGGCTACACCTTC. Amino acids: CASRYTGFGGYTF.

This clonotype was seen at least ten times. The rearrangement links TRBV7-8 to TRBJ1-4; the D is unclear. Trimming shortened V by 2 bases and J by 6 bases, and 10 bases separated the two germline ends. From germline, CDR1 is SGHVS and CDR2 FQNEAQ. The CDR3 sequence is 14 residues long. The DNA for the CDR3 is TGTGCCAGCAGCTTATTTTCCCAGGATGAAAAACTGTTTTTT. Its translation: CASSLFSQDEKLFF.

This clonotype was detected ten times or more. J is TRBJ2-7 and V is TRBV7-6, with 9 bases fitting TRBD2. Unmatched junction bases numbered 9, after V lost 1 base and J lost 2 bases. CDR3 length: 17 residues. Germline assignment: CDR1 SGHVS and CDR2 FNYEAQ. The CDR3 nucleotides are TGTGCCAGCAGCTTAGTAGCGGGGGCCGGGGGAGCCTACGAGCAGTACTTC. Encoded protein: CASSLVAGAGGAYEQYF.

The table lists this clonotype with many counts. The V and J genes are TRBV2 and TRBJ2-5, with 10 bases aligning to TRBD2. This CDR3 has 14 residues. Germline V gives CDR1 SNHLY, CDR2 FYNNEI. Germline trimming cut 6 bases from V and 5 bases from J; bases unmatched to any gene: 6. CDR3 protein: CASRERTSGETQYF. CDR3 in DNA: TGTGCCAGCAGGGAAAGGACTAGCGGCGAGACCCAGTACTTC. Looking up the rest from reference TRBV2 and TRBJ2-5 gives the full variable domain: EPEVTQTPSHQVTQMGQEVILRCVPISNHLYFYWYRQILGQKVEFLVSFYNNEISEKSEIFDDQFSVERPDGSNFTLKIRSTKLEDSAMYFCASRERTSGETQYFGPGTRLLVL.

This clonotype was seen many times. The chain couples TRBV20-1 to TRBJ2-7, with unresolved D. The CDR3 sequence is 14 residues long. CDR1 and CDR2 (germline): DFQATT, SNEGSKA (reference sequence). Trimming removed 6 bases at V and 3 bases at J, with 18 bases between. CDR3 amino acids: CSAGQGHENYEQYF. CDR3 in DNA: TGCAGTGCGGGCCAAGGGCATGAAAACTACGAGCAGTACTTC.

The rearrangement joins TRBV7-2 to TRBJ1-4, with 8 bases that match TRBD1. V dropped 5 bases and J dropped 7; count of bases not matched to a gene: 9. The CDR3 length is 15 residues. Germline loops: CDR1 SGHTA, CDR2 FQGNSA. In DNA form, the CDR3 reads TGTGCCAGCAGCCCGGACAGGGCCACTCGTGAAAAACTGTTTTTT. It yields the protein CASSPDRATREKLFF.

CDR3: CASSLLSQPNEQYF. In DNA form, the CDR3 reads TGTGCCAGCAGCTTGCTATCCCAACCCAACGAGCAGTACTTC. V usage is TRBV7-2 and J usage is TRBJ2-7; D is undetermined. The CDR3 runs to 14 residues. Trimming left V 3 bases short and J 5 bases short, with 14 bases between. From germline, CDR1 is SGHTA and CDR2 FQGNSA.

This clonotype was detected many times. DNA for the CDR3: TGTGCCAGCAGTGACGGTAGCGGGAGGAGGGGGACCCAGTACTTC. Translating it yields CASSDGSGRRGTQYF. The chain uses TRBV2 and TRBJ2-5; 10 bases line up with TRBD2. The trim removed 3 bases at V and 7 bases at J, leaving 8 bases unmatched. This CDR3 is 15 amino acids long. Per the germline V gene, CDR1 is SNHLY and CDR2 is FYNNEI.

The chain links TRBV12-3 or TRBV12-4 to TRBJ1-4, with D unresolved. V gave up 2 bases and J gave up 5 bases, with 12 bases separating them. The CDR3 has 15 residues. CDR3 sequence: CASSLYSRINEKLFF. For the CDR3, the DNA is TGTGCCAGCAGTTTATACAGCCGGATCAATGAAAAACTGTTTTTT.

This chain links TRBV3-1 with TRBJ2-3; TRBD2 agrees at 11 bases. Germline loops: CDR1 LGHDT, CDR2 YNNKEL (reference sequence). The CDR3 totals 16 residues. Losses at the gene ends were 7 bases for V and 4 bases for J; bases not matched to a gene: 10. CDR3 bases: TGTGCCAGCACCCTCGAAGTAGCGGGAGGGCCAGATACGCAGTATTTT. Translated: CASTLEVAGGPDTQYF.

The CDR3: CSASLAPNTGELFF. CDR3 nucleotide sequence: TGCAGTGCGAGCCTAGCGCCGAACACCGGGGAGCTGTTTTTT. The rearrangement links TRBV20-1 to TRBJ2-2; D is possibly TRBD2 (6 bases). V was trimmed by 6 bases and J by 0 bases, leaving 11 bases between them. Germline values: CDR1 DFQATT, CDR2 SNEGSKA (reference sequence). The CDR3 has 14 residues.

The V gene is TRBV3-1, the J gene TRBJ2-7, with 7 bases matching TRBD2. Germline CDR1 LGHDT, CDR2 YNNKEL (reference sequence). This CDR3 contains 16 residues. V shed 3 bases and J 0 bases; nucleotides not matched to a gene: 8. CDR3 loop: CASSHDGLDLSYEQYF. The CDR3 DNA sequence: TGTGCCAGCAGCCATGACGGACTAGACCTCTCCTACGAGCAGTACTTC.

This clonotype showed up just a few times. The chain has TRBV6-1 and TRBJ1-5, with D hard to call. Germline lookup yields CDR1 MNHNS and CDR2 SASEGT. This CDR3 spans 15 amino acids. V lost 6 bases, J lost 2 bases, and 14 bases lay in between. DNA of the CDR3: TGTGCCAGCAGCCGCGAGAGGGTGGGCAATCAGCCCCAGCATTTT. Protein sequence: CASSRERVGNQPQHF.

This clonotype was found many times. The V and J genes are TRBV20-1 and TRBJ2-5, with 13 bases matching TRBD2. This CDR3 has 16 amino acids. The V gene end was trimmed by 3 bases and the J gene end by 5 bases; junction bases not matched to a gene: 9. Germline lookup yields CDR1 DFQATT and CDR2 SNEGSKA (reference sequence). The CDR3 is CSARVLAGGLGETQYF. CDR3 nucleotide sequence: TGCAGTGCTAGGGTACTAGCGGGAGGGCTGGGTGAGACCCAGTACTTC.

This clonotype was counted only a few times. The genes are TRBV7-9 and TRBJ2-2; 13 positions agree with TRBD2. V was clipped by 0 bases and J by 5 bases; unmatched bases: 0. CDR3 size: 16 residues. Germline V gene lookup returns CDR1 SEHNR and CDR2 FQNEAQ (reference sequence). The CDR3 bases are TGTGCCAGCAGCTTAGCGGGACTAGCGGGAACCGGGGAGCTGTTTTTT. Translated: CASSLAGLAGTGELFF.

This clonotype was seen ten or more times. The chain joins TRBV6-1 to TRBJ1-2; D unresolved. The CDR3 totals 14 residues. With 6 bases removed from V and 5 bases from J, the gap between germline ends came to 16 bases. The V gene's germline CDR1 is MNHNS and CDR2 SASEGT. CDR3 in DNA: TGTGCCAGCAGGCCACCTCAGGTCCTGTATGGCTACACCTTC. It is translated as CASRPPQVLYGYTF.

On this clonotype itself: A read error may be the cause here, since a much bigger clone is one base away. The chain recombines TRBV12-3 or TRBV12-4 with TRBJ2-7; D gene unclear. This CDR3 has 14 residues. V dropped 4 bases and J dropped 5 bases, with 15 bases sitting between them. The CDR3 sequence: CASSSPGTPHEQYF. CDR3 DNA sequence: TGTGCCAGCAGTTCCCCCGGCACGCCCCACGAGCAGTACTTC.

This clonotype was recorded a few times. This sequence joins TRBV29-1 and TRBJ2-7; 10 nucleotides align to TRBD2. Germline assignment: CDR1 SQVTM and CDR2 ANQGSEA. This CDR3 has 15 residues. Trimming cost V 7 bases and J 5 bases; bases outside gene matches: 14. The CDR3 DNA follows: TGCAGCGCTCACCTTGAGCGGGGGGGGTTGGACGAGCAGTACTTC. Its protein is CSAHLERGGLDEQYF.

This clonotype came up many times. CDR3 region: CANDRAKNIQYF. The CDR3 DNA follows: TGTGCCAACGACCGAGCCAAAAACATTCAGTACTTC. The chain links TRBV28 to TRBJ2-4, with D hard to call. With 10 bases removed from V and 0 bases from J, the gap between germline ends came to 7 bases. The V gene's germline CDR1 is MDHEN and CDR2 SYDVKM. This CDR3 has 12 amino acids.

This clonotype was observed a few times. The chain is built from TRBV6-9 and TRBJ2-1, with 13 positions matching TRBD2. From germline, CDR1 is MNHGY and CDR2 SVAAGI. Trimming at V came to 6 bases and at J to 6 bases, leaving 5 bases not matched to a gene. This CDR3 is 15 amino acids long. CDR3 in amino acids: CASSTRLAGGNEQFF. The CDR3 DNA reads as TGTGCCAGCAGCACCAGACTAGCGGGAGGCAATGAGCAGTTCTTC.

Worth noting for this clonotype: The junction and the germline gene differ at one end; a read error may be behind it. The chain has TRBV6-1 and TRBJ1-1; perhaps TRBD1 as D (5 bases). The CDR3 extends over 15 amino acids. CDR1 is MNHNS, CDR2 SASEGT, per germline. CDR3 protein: CASREVGRMNTEALF. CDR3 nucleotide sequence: TGTGCCAGCAGAGAAGTGGGGCGCATGAACACTGAAGCTCTCTTT.

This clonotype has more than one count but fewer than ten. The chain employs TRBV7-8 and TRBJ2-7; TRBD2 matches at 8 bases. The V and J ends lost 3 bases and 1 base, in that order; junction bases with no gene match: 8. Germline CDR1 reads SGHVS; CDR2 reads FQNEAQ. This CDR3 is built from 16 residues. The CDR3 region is CASSFRPASGSYEQYF. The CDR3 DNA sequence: TGTGCCAGCAGCTTTAGACCGGCTAGCGGGTCCTACGAGCAGTACTTC.

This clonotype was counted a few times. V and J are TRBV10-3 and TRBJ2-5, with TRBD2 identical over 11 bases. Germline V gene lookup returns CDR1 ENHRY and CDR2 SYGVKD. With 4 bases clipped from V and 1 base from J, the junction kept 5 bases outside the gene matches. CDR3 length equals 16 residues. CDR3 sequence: CAISAGSGRAQETQYF. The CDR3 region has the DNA TGTGCCATCAGTGCGGGTAGCGGGAGGGCCCAAGAGACCCAGTACTTC.

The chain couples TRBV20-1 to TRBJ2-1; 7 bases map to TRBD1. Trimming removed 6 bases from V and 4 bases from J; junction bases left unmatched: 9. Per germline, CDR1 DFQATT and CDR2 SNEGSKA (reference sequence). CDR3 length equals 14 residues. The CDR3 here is CSARGQTVYNEQFF. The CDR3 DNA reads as TGCAGTGCCCGGGGACAGACCGTTTACAATGAGCAGTTCTTC.